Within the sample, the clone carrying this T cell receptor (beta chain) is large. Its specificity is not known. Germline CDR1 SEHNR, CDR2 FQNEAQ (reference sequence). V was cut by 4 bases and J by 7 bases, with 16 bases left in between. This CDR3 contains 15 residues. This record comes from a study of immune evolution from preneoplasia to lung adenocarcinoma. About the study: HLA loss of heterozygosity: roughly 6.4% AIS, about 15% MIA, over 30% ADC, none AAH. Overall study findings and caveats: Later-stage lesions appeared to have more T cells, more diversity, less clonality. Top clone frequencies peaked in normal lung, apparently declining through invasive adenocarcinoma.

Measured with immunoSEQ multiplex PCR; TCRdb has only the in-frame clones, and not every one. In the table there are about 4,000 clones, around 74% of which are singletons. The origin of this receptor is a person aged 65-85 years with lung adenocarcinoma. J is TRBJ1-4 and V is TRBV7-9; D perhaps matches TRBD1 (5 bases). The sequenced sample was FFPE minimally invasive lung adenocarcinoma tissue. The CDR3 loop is CASSSGRGLLEKLFF. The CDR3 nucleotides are TGTGCCAGCAGCTCGGGCCGGGGACTCCTTGAAAAACTGTTTTTT.